The source of this TCR beta chain is a study of blood T cell repertoires in COVID-19. About the study: The analysed material was cDNA or gDNA that came from T cells, B-cell-depleted T cells, or PBMCs.

This clone appeared a single time. CDR1 SGHAT and CDR2 FQNNGV come from the germline V gene. V lost 4 bases to trimming and J lost 2 bases, with 15 bases between them. The CDR3 consists of 15 residues. This table comes from immunoSEQ multiplex PCR, and its TCRdb copy is limited to in-frame clones, with some not included. The sample includes some 160,000 clones, 65% to 85% of them seen just once. This clonotype was obtained from a man in his 70s with active or convalescent COVID-19. This chain joins TRBV11-2 and TRBJ2-7; D might be TRBD1 or TRBD2, each matching 6 bases. Sequencing used peripheral blood. CDR3 in amino acids: CASSSEGGSPYEQYF. The CDR3, as DNA: TGTGCCAGCAGCTCAGAGGGGGGTTCTCCCTACGAGCAGTACTTC.